This T cell receptor beta chain came from a study of Tregs in tolerant kidney transplant recipients. CDR3 length: 15 amino acids. V was clipped by 4 bases and J by 4 bases; unmatched bases: 7. Germline CDR1 SGHNT, CDR2 YENEEA. Produced via immunoSEQ multiplex PCR; TCRdb's table is partial and in-frame only. The table includes about 240,000 clones, 65% to 85% detected once. The chain carries TRBV11-3 and TRBJ2-3; 8 bases fit TRBD1. The receptor was isolated from a human donor in good health. Sequenced sample: CD4+ T cells from blood. This CDR3 is CASSYGQGRSDTQYF. CDR3 bases: TGTGCCAGCAGCTATGGACAGGGACGGTCAGATACGCAGTATTTT.